This TCR beta chain was captured in a study of control samples from healthy donors and cancer patients. This CDR3 region has 15 residues. V gave up 4 bases and J gave up 2 bases; unmatched junction bases: 5. Germline lookup yields CDR1 SEHNR and CDR2 FQNEAQ (reference sequence). Profiled with immunoSEQ multiplex PCR; TCRdb holds only in-frame clones, not every one. The sample records 150,000 to 200,000 clones, about 90% being singletons. The gene calls are TRBV7-9 and TRBJ2-1; 7 bases line up with TRBD2. What was sequenced was blood. This receptor was taken from a man younger than 35 in good health. The CDR3 spells CASSWGGIAYNEQFF. CDR3 coding DNA: TGTGCCAGCAGCTGGGGGGGGATCGCCTACAATGAGCAGTTCTTC.